These T cell receptor beta chains were read from a single sample in a study of OX40 agonist ivuxolimab in advanced cancers. Assay: immunoSEQ multiplex PCR; the TCRdb copy retains only in-frame clones and omits some. The sample includes about 99,000 clones, roughly 90% of them seen just once. This specimen consisted of CD4+ or CD8+ T cells sorted from blood, obtained in a trial of the OX40 agonist ivuxolimab. These receptor sequences come from an adult with an advanced solid tumor such as melanoma, head and neck, liver or kidney cancer. CDR3s include the opening cysteine and the closing phenylalanine or tryptophan. A D gene is named only where the DNA matches it firmly. Not all rows give a size; the values are once, few, many and, for expanded clones, a class.

D gene	clone size	J gene	V gene	CDR3 DNA	CDR3 protein
.	.	TRBJ2-5	TRBV21-1	TGTGCCAGCAGCAAAGAGAAACGGGAGACCCAGTACTTC	CASSKEKRETQYF
TRBD2	.	TRBJ2-7	TRBV19	TGTGCCAGTAATATGACTAGCGGGACGACCTACGAGCAGTACTTC	CASNMTSGTTYEQYF
TRBD1	few	TRBJ1-1	TRBV5-1	TGCGCCAGCAGCAGCTCGGGACAGGGACTCACTGAAGCTTTCTTT	CASSSSGQGLTEAFF
.	.	TRBJ1-5	TRBV6-6	TGTGCCAGCAGCTACGGTCAGGGTATCAATCAGCCCCAGCATTTT	CASSYGQGINQPQHF
TRBD1	.	TRBJ2-7	TRBV6-6	TGTGCCAGCAGACCGGGACAGGGACCCTACGAGCAGTACTTC	CASRPGQGPYEQYF
TRBD2	.	TRBJ2-3	TRBV10-3	TGTGCCATCAGCGGGACTAGCGGGAGTGCAGATACGCAGTATTTT	CAISGTSGSADTQYF
.	.	TRBJ2-2	TRBV7-2	TGTGCCAGCAGCTTCCCTCGAGGGGAGCTGTTTTTT	CASSFPRGELFF
TRBD2	.	TRBJ2-7	TRBV7-2	TGTGCCAGCAGCTTGGCCGGGACTAGCCCCTACGAGCAGTACTTC	CASSLAGTSPYEQYF
TRBD1	.	TRBJ1-6	TRBV28	TGTGCCAGCAGAAAACAGGGGGCGCAGGTTTCACCCCTCCACTTT	CASRKQGAQVSPLHF
.	.	TRBJ1-1	TRBV6-1	TGTGCCAGCAGTGAACGAGGGGACACTGAAGCTTTCTTT	CASSERGDTEAFF
TRBD1	.	TRBJ2-7	TRBV28	TGTGCCAGCAGGGGGGGACAGGTTTTCTCCTACGAGCAGTACTTC	CASRGGQVFSYEQYF
TRBD1	.	TRBJ2-7	TRBV11-3	TGTGCCAGCAGCCCCCACAGGGGTTCCTACGAGCAGTACTTC	CASSPHRGSYEQYF
.	.	TRBJ1-5	TRBV20-1	TGCAGTGCTAGAGATTTCGGGCCCCAGCATTTT	CSARDFGPQHF
TRBD1	.	TRBJ2-5	TRBV7-9	TGTGCCAGCAGCTTAAGGGGGCAGGTTGGAGAGACCCAGTACTTC	CASSLRGQVGETQYF
.	.	TRBJ1-5	TRBV7-2	TGTGCCAGCAGCTTCGACCCCGGGCGTCAGCCCCAGCATTTT	CASSFDPGRQPQHF
.	.	TRBJ2-3	TRBV7-8	TGTGCCAGCAGCTTAAGCCCCCAGGGGGATACGCAGTATTTT	CASSLSPQGDTQYF
.	.	TRBJ2-7	TRBV28	TGTGCCAGCAGTACCACTGGGACTGGCTCCTACGAGCAGTACTTC	CASSTTGTGSYEQYF
TRBD2	.	TRBJ2-5	TRBV5-6	TGTGCCAGCAGCTGGAGACTAGCGGGAGTGGAGACCCAGTACTTC	CASSWRLAGVETQYF
TRBD2	.	TRBJ2-3	TRBV18	TGTGCCAGCTCACCACCGGGACTAGCGGGAAGCACAGATACGCAGTATTTT	CASSPPGLAGSTDTQYF
TRBD2	.	TRBJ2-7	TRBV6-1	TGTGCCAGCAGTGCCTGGACTAGCGGGAGGAGCGAGCAGTACTTC	CASSAWTSGRSEQYF
TRBD2	.	TRBJ2-1	TRBV7-9	TGTGCCAGCAGCCCGGGGACTAGCGGGAGGGGGTTTCAATCCAATGAGCAGTTCTTC	CASSPGTSGRGFQSNEQFF
TRBD1	.	TRBJ1-4	TRBV6-5	TGTGCCAGCAGTTACCGGACAGGGGGGAATGAAAAACTGTTTTTT	CASSYRTGGNEKLFF
TRBD2	.	TRBJ2-7	TRBV27	TGTGCCAGCAGTTCCCTAGCGGGATATACCTACGAGCAGTACTTC	CASSSLAGYTYEQYF
.	.	TRBJ2-3	TRBV6-6	TGTGCCAGCAGTATACCCAGGAACACAGATACGCAGTATTTT	CASSIPRNTDTQYF
TRBD2	.	TRBJ2-3	TRBV7-2	TGTGCCAGCAGCTCCACCTATGGCGGCGGGGGTAGCACAGATACGCAGTATTTT	CASSSTYGGGGSTDTQYF
.	.	TRBJ1-5	TRBV10-3	TGTGCCATCAGCCCCGGAACGCAGCCCCAGCATTTT	CAISPGTQPQHF
TRBD2	.	TRBJ2-3	TRBV19	TGTGCCAGTAGTAATAGCGGGAGTATAACAGATACGCAGTATTTT	CASSNSGSITDTQYF
.	.	TRBJ2-1	TRBV9	TGTGCCAGCAGCTTCTCCTTAGCGGCTGCAAACAATGAGCAGTTCTTC	CASSFSLAAANNEQFF
.	.	TRBJ2-6	TRBV7-3	TGTGCCAGCAGCCATCCTAGGTCCTCTGGGGCCAACGTCCTGACTTTC	CASSHPRSSGANVLTF
TRBD2	.	TRBJ2-5	TRBV5-4	TGTGCCAGCAGCTTGGGTAGCGGGAGGGCGCAAGAGACCCAGTACTTC	CASSLGSGRAQETQYF
.	.	TRBJ2-5	TRBV5-4	TGTGCCAGCAGCTTGGATACAGGGCTAGAGACCCAGTACTTC	CASSLDTGLETQYF
.	.	TRBJ2-7	TRBV4-3	TGCGCCAGCAGCCAAGAAATAGGGAGCGAGCAGTACTTC	CASSQEIGSEQYF
.	.	TRBJ2-7	TRBV19	TGTGCCAGTCTCCAGGGAGGCGGGTGCGAGCAGTACTTC	CASLQGGGCEQYF
.	.	TRBJ2-5	TRBV7-9	TGTGCCAGCAGCTTGGGCTCGTGGGAGACCCAGTACTTC	CASSLGSWETQYF
.	.	TRBJ2-5	TRBV19	TGTGCCAGTAGTCCGGGGACCCTTGGGGAGACCCAGTACTTC	CASSPGTLGETQYF
TRBD2	.	TRBJ2-1	TRBV11-3	TGTGCCAGCAGTCGGACTAGCGGGATAAATGAGCAGTTCTTC	CASSRTSGINEQFF
.	.	TRBJ2-5	TRBV7-2	TGTGCCAGCAGCTTACCCCCAGGGGGGGAGAAGACCCAGTACTTC	CASSLPPGGEKTQYF
.	.	TRBJ2-1	TRBV7-2	TGTGCCAGCAGCCTATCAGTGGGCAATGAGCAGTTCTTC	CASSLSVGNEQFF
TRBD2	.	TRBJ2-1	TRBV9	TGTGCCAGCAGCGTTTCTAGCGGGAGACTGAATGAGCAGTTCTTC	CASSVSSGRLNEQFF
.	.	TRBJ2-7	TRBV7-2	TGTGCCAGCAGCTTAAGGCCCCAGCTTGGCGGGAACTCCGAGCAGTACTTC	CASSLRPQLGGNSEQYF
TRBD2	.	TRBJ2-1	TRBV5-1	TGCGCCAGCAGCTTCACTAGCGGGCGGGGCAATGAGCAGTTCTTC	CASSFTSGRGNEQFF
.	few	TRBJ1-2	TRBV19	TGTGCCAGTAGTAAAGACCAGGTTCCGGATGGCTACACCTTC	CASSKDQVPDGYTF
.	.	TRBJ2-4	TRBV25-1	TGTGCCAGCAGACGGCTAAACATTCAGTACTTC	CASRRLNIQYF
TRBD1	.	TRBJ1-2	TRBV7-3	TGTGCCAGCAGCTCAACCGACAGGGGCGGCTACACCTTC	CASSSTDRGGYTF
.	.	TRBJ2-7	TRBV2	TGTGCCAGCAGCCTGGGGCTGATGGAGTTAAGCGAGCAGTACTTC	CASSLGLMELSEQYF
.	once	TRBJ1-2	TRBV2	TGTGCCAGCAGGTCGGGGGGGGGACTGGGGGCTAACTATGGCTACACCTTC	CASRSGGGLGANYGYTF
.	.	TRBJ2-5	TRBV7-9	TGTGCCAGCAGCTTAGAGGTCTCCCAGTACTTC	CASSLEVSQYF
.	few	TRBJ2-7	TRBV6-1	TGTGCCAGCGGTAAGGGGGTTCAGTACTTC	CASGKGVQYF
.	.	TRBJ1-5	TRBV30	TGTGCCTGGAGTTCTGGGATGGGTCAGCCCCAGCATTTT	CAWSSGMGQPQHF
TRBD2	.	TRBJ2-7	TRBV10-1	TGCGCCAGCAGTGAGGGGGGTTCCGGGACTACCCCGAAGCAGTACTTC	CASSEGGSGTTPKQYF
TRBD1	few	TRBJ1-2	TRBV7-8	TGTGCCAGCAGCTTAGTTACAGGGGGCGGCGGCTACACCTTC	CASSLVTGGGGYTF
TRBD2	.	TRBJ2-1	TRBV2	TGTGCCAGCAGAGTTGGACTAGCGGGACTCGATGAGCAGTTCTTC	CASRVGLAGLDEQFF
.	.	TRBJ2-7	TRBV6-1	TGTGCCAGCAGTGAAATTGGCAGCGGGTACGAGCAGTACTTC	CASSEIGSGYEQYF
.	.	TRBJ1-2	TRBV5-4	TGTGCCAGCAGCTTACGTTGGGATGGCTACACCTTC	CASSLRWDGYTF
.	.	TRBJ1-5	TRBV18	TGTGCCAGCTCAGCTCCGGGACCGAACAATCAGCCCCAGCATTTT	CASSAPGPNNQPQHF